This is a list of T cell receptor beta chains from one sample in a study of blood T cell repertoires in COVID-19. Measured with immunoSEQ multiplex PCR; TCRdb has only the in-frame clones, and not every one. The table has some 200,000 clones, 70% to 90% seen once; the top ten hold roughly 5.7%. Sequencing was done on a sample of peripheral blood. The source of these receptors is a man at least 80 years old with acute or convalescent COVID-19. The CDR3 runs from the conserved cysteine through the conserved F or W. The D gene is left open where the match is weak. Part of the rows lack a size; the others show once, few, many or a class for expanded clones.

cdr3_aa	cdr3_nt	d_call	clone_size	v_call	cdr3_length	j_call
CASSRSGRASTQTQYF	TGTGCCAGTAGTAGGAGCGGGAGGGCCAGTACCCAGACCCAGTACTTC	TRBD2	.	TRBV19	16	TRBJ2-5
CASSRASGSGTGELFF	TGTGCCAGTAGTAGAGCTAGCGGGAGCGGCACCGGGGAGCTGTTTTTT	TRBD2	.	TRBV19	16	TRBJ2-2
CASSIGGISTDTQYF	TGTGCCAGTAGTATAGGCGGCATTAGCACAGATACGCAGTATTTT	.	.	TRBV19	15	TRBJ2-3
CATTGEGGRDEQYF	TGTGCCACGACCGGGGAGGGAGGGCGCGACGAGCAGTACTTC	TRBD2	.	TRBV2	14	TRBJ2-7
CASSATGTGAGEQYF	TGTGCCAGCAGCGCCACCGGGACAGGGGCGGGAGAGCAGTACTTC	TRBD1	.	TRBV9	15	TRBJ2-7
CASSLLAGEQFF	TGTGCCAGTAGTCTCCTAGCGGGCGAGCAGTTCTTC	TRBD2	once	TRBV19	12	TRBJ2-1
CASSIVQGRRNEAFF	TGTGCCAGTAGTATAGTGCAGGGGCGGCGGAATGAAGCTTTCTTT	.	.	TRBV19	15	TRBJ1-1
CASRRGRGYTEAFF	TGTGCCAGCAGGAGGGGGCGCGGGTATACTGAAGCTTTCTTT	TRBD1	.	TRBV27	14	TRBJ1-1
CASSYAGSGANVLTF	TGTGCCAGCAGTTACGCAGGGTCTGGGGCCAACGTCCTGACTTTC	.	once	TRBV6-5	15	TRBJ2-6
CASSDLAGDGFF	TGTGCCAGCAGTGATTTAGCGGGAGACGGGTTCTTC	TRBD2	.	TRBV6-4	12	TRBJ2-1
CASSLGRLVRSDTYNEQFF	TGTGCCAGCAGCTTAGGTCGGCTAGTGAGGAGCGATACCTACAATGAGCAGTTCTTC	.	.	TRBV7-8	19	TRBJ2-1
CASSLTSGSRWETQYF	TGTGCCAGCAGCTTGACTAGCGGGAGTCGTTGGGAGACCCAGTACTTC	TRBD2	.	TRBV5-4	16	TRBJ2-5
CASSAWGRKTDTQYF	TGTGCCAGCTCAGCATGGGGCAGGAAAACGGATACGCAGTATTTT	.	few	TRBV27	15	TRBJ2-3
CASSQGTSAEQFF	TGTGCCAGCAGCCAGGGGACTAGTGCTGAGCAGTTCTTC	TRBD2	few	TRBV7-3	13	TRBJ2-1
CASSRDSTIYNEQFF	TGCGCCAGCAGCCGGGACTCCACCATTTACAATGAGCAGTTCTTC	.	.	TRBV5-1	15	TRBJ2-1